What follows describes a single T cell receptor beta chain. Produced via immunoSEQ multiplex PCR; TCRdb's table is partial and in-frame only. Here the sample spans roughly 16,000 clones, about 81% being singletons. These data originate in a study of ipilimumab plus nivolumab after autologous stem cell transplantation. V lost 4 bases and J lost 6, with 13 bases in between. The CDR3 extends over 13 amino acids. CDR1 SGDLS and CDR2 YYNGEE come from the germline V gene. Checkpoint therapy with ipilimumab 1 mg/kg began 14 to 28 days after transplant. The chain joins TRBV9 to TRBJ1-1, with D perhaps matching TRBD1 (5 bases). Material: PBMCs, obtained in a trial of ipilimumab plus nivolumab as post-transplant consolidation. This TCR derives from a male donor with diffuse large B-cell lymphoma. DNA for the CDR3: TGTGCCAGCAGCCAGGGAAGGGGCTCTGAAGCTTTCTTT. Protein product: CASSQGRGSEAFF.